Listed below are T cell receptor beta chains from one sample, sequenced in a study of shared clonotypes between healthy human individuals. Some clones are missing from TCRdb's copy, which holds only in-frame ones; the method was immunoSEQ multiplex PCR. The sample lists 550,000 to 600,000 clones, just over 75% occurring once. Material for sequencing was PBMCs. The source is a woman between 40 and 55 years old in good health. Some clones in this sample may be carry-over from other donors' samples. Each CDR3 is given with its conserved first and last residue. The D gene is left open where the match is weak. Rows give clone size only sometimes, using once, few, many, or a class for an expanded clone.

>TRBJ1-5|TRBV7-2|few|-
TGTGCCAGCAGCTTAGCCTCAGGGGCCCGTCGGCCCCAGCATTTT
CASSLASGARRPQHF
>TRBJ2-3|TRBV15|-|-
TGTGCCACCAGCAGAGATCTTGCAGCCATCACAGATACGCAGTATTTT
CATSRDLAAITDTQYF
>TRBJ2-5|TRBV15|-|TRBD1
TGTGCCACCAGCAGGGACAGGGCGGTAAAGACCCAGTACTTC
CATSRDRAVKTQYF
>TRBJ2-1|TRBV5-1|once|TRBD2
TGCGCCAGCAGCTCAACTAGCGGGAACAATGAGCAGTTCTTC
CASSSTSGNNEQFF
>TRBJ2-3|TRBV7-6|-|TRBD2
TGTGCCAGCAGCTTATCAGAGGCTAGCGGGAAGACAGATACGCAGTATTTT
CASSLSEASGKTDTQYF
>TRBJ2-7|TRBV28|-|-
TGTGCCAGCACCTATTTCTACGAGCAGTACTTC
CASTYFYEQYF
>TRBJ2-1|TRBV13|-|TRBD2
TGTGCCAGCAGCTTCGGGCTAGCGGACCTGCGTGGCCACAATGAGCAGTTCTTC
CASSFGLADLRGHNEQFF
>TRBJ2-7|TRBV7-2|-|-
TGTGCCAGCAGCTTATATCGTAGTTTTTCCTACGAGCAGTACTTC
CASSLYRSFSYEQYF
>TRBJ1-4|TRBV4-1|-|-
TGCGCCAGCAGCCATTCGACAGTGAATGAAAAACTGTTTTTT
CASSHSTVNEKLFF
>TRBJ2-1|TRBV2|-|-
TGTGCCAGCAGTGAACAGCTCTACAATGAGCAGTTCTTC
CASSEQLYNEQFF
>TRBJ2-7|TRBV9|few|-
TGTGCCAGCAGCGTAGGAGGGTACGACTACGAGCAGTACTTC
CASSVGGYDYEQYF
>TRBJ1-1|TRBV11-1|-|-
TGTGCCAGCAGCCGGACAGAGAGTGAGGCTTTCTTT
CASSRTESEAFF
>TRBJ2-3|TRBV27|-|-
TGTGCCAGCAGCCACGACAGAACCACAGATACGCAGTATTTT
CASSHDRTTDTQYF
>TRBJ2-7|TRBV23-1|-|TRBD2
TGCGCCAGCAGTCAATGGGGGGGACCAGCGGGGCCGACCTACGAGCAGTACTTC
CASSQWGGPAGPTYEQYF
>TRBJ2-3|TRBV9|-|-
TGTGCCAGCAGCGTATTTGACGGAGATACGCAGTATTTT
CASSVFDGDTQYF
>TRBJ2-7|TRBV28|-|-
TGTGCCAGCAGTGAGCGGGTGAGCTCCTACGAGCAGTACTTC
CASSERVSSYEQYF
>TRBJ1-2|TRBV15|-|TRBD1
TGTGCCACCAGCACCCCACAGGGGGCGCGTGATGGCTACACCTTC
CATSTPQGARDGYTF
>TRBJ1-3|TRBV30|-|-
TGTGCCTGGAGCCACCCCGGGACTCTAGGTGGGAACTCTGGAAACACCATATATTTT
CAWSHPGTLGGNSGNTIYF
>TRBJ2-1|TRBV9|-|-
TGTGCCAGCAGCTACCGGATGACCTACAATGAGCAGTTCTTC
CASSYRMTYNEQFF
>TRBJ2-3|TRBV19|-|-
TGTGCCAGTAGTATAGGTAGGAGCCCTAGCACAGATACGCAGTATTTT
CASSIGRSPSTDTQYF
>TRBJ2-1|TRBV9|-|-
TGTGCCAGCAGCGTAGAGTTGGGACTCCGGAGCTCCTACAATGAGCAGTTCTTC
CASSVELGLRSSYNEQFF
>TRBJ2-2|TRBV11-3|-|TRBD1
TGTGCCAGCACCAAGGGACAGGGTGACACCGGGGAGCTGTTTTTT
CASTKGQGDTGELFF
>TRBJ1-2|TRBV30|-|TRBD1
TGTGCCTGGAGTATCAACGGACAGGGTAAACACACCTTC
CAWSINGQGKHTF
>TRBJ2-2|TRBV27|-|TRBD1
TGTGCCAGCAGTATACAGGGGAAATTCGGGGAGCTGTTTTTT
CASSIQGKFGELFF
>TRBJ2-7|TRBV6-6|-|-
TGTGCCAGCAGGGTCCCAGGAAACGACGAGCAGTACTTC
CASRVPGNDEQYF
>TRBJ2-1|TRBV27|-|-
TGTGCCAGCAGTTTATGGGACTCCAATGAGCAGTTCTTC
CASSLWDSNEQFF
>TRBJ2-3|TRBV7-3|-|TRBD2
TGTGCCAGCATCAGACTAGCGGGAGGGGAGGAGTATTTT
CASIRLAGGEEYF
>TRBJ2-1|TRBV7-9|many|TRBD1
TGTGCCAGCAGCTTAGCGTTGGGACAGGGGGCTGGTGGGCAGTTCTTC
CASSLALGQGAGGQFF
>TRBJ2-7|TRBV23-1|-|TRBD1
TGCGCCAGCAGTCAACAACAGGGGGGCCATCCCTACGAGCAGTACTTC
CASSQQQGGHPYEQYF
>TRBJ1-1|TRBV7-3|-|-
TGTGCCAGCAGCACCCGACGGAACACTGAAGCTTTCTTT
CASSTRRNTEAFF
>TRBJ2-7|TRBV10-3|-|-
TGTGCCACAACGGGAACCTCCTACGAGCAGTACTTC
CATTGTSYEQYF
>TRBJ1-2|TRBV14|-|TRBD1
TGTGCCAGCAGCCACCTGGGAGGGGGCGGAGGACGGCGGTCTAACTATGGCTACACCTTC
CASSHLGGGGGRRSNYGYTF
>TRBJ1-2|TRBV5-1|-|-
TGCGCCAGCAGCTTGGATAGGAATGGCTACACCTTC
CASSLDRNGYTF
>TRBJ1-1|TRBV28|-|-
TGTGCCAGCAGTTCTTACTCCCCGGCCCGGGGGGCTTTCTTT
CASSSYSPARGAFF
>TRBJ1-2|TRBV28|-|-
TGTGCCAGCAGTTTTCGGAGGGCTCATGGCTACACCTTC
CASSFRRAHGYTF
>TRBJ2-1|TRBV11-3|once|-
TGTGCCAGCAGCTTAGGGCGGGTCAGCGGCAATGAGCAGTTCTTC
CASSLGRVSGNEQFF
>TRBJ2-7|TRBV11-1|-|-
TGTGCCAGCAGCATTCAACTACTAGCCGAGCAGTACTTC
CASSIQLLAEQYF
>TRBJ2-1|TRBV11-2|once|-
TGTGCCAGCTCCCTTTTCGGGAGTGGTGTAGATGAGCAGTTCTTC
CASSLFGSGVDEQFF
>TRBJ2-2|TRBV2|-|-
TGTGCCAGCATCGAGGGGAGCAAAGGGACCGGGGAGCTGTTTTTT
CASIEGSKGTGELFF
>TRBJ2-2|TRBV7-8|-|TRBD2
TGTGCCAGCAGCTTAGAGGGGCGGGAGGGCCTCGGGGAGCTGTTTTTT
CASSLEGREGLGELFF
>TRBJ2-1|TRBV18|-|-
TGTGCCAGCTCAGAACAATCGTACAATGAGCAGTTCTTC
CASSEQSYNEQFF
>TRBJ2-3|TRBV11-2|few|TRBD1
TGTGCCAGCAGCTTCAAACCCCACGCCGGACAGGCCACAGATACGCAGTATTTT
CASSFKPHAGQATDTQYF
>TRBJ1-4|TRBV6-1|-|-
TGTGCCAGCAGTGAGGCCCCTGTTGGAGGGGCCGCAGCAACTAATGAAAAACTGTTTTTT
CASSEAPVGGAAATNEKLFF
>TRBJ2-5|TRBV5-1|few|-
TGCGCCAGCAGCCAGGGGCAGGTAAAAGAGACCCAGTACTTC
CASSQGQVKETQYF
>TRBJ1-1|TRBV4-1|-|TRBD1
TGCGCCAGCACCCAAGTGGAGGGGGCAAGGACTGAGGCTTTCTTT
CASTQVEGARTEAFF
>TRBJ1-1|TRBV28|-|-
TGTGCCAGCAGTTTAGGCTTGGGGTTCACTGAAGCTTTCTTT
CASSLGLGFTEAFF
>TRBJ2-1|TRBV7-3|-|-
TGTGCCAGCAGCTTATCACTAGTTTCCTACAATGAGCAGTTCTTC
CASSLSLVSYNEQFF